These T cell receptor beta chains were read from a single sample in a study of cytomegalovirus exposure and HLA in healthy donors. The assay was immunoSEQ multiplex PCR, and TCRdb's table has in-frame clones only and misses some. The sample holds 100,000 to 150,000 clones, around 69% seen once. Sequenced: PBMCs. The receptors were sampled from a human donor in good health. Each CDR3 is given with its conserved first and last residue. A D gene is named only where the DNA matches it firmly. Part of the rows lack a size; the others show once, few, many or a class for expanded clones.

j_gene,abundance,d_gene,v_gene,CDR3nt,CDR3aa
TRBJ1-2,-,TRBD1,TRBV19,TGTGCCAGTAGTCCCGGGACAGCTAACTATGGCTACACCTTC,CASSPGTANYGYTF
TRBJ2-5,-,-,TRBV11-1,TGTGCCAGCAGCTTAAAGAGAGGGGAGACCCAGTACTTC,CASSLKRGETQYF
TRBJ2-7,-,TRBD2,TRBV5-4,TGTGCCAGCAGCTTTAGCGGGGGGGCCCCCAACTACGAGCAGTACTTC,CASSFSGGAPNYEQYF
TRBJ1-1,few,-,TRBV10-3,TGTGCCATCAGTGAGTCCTTCGGGACACCCCCCGGGGGGACTGAAGCTTTCTTT,CAISESFGTPPGGTEAFF
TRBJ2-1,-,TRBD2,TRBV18,TGTGCCAGCTCACCACCGGGGCGGGGGGACTACAATGAGCAGTTCTTC,CASSPPGRGDYNEQFF
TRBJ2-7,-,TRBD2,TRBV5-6,TGTGCCAGCAGCTTTTACGGGGGGAAGTCCTACGAGCAGTACTTC,CASSFYGGKSYEQYF
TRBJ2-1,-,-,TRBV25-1,TGTGCCAGCAGTTCACCAGGTTACAATGAGCAGTTCTTC,CASSSPGYNEQFF
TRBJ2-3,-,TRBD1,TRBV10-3,TGTGCCATCAGGGCCATCCGGGACAGGGATGCAGATACGCAGTATTTT,CAIRAIRDRDADTQYF
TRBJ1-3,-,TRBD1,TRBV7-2,TGTGCCAGCAGCTTAGAGGGGGCTCAGGCGGTGTACACCATATATTTT,CASSLEGAQAVYTIYF
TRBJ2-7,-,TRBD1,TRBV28,TGTGCCAGCAGTTTACCCGGACAGGGGGGCTACGAGCAGTACTTC,CASSLPGQGGYEQYF
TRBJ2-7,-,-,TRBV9,TGTGCCAGCAGCGTAGCATCCAGCTCCTACGAGCAGTACTTC,CASSVASSSYEQYF
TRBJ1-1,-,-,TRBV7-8,TGTGCCAGCAGCTCGAAACAGGGAGTAACTGAAGCTTTCTTT,CASSSKQGVTEAFF
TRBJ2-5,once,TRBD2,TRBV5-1,TGCGCCAGCAGCTACTTAGCGGGGGCGGGCGAGACCCAGTACTTC,CASSYLAGAGETQYF
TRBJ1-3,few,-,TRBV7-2,TGTGCCAGCAGCTTAGGGGGGCTTGCAAACACCATATATTTT,CASSLGGLANTIYF